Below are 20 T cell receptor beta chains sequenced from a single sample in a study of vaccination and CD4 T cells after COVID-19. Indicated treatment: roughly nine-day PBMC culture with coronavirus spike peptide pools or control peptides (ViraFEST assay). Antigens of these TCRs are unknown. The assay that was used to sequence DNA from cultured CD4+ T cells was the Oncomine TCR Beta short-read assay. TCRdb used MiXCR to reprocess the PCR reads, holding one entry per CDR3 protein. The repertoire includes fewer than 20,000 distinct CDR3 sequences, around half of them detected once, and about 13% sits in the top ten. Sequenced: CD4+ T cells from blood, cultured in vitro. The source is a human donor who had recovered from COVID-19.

In DNA, the CDR3 is TGTGCCTGGACTGAAGGGGGCTCTTCACCCCTCCACTTT. Amino acids: CAWTEGGSSPLHF. J is TRBJ1-6 and V is TRBV30; TRBD1 agrees at 7 bases. The CDR3 has 13 amino acids. Germline V gene data show CDR1 as GTSNPN and CDR2 as SVGIG (reference sequence). V lost 4 bases, J lost 9 bases, and 6 bases stayed unmatched.

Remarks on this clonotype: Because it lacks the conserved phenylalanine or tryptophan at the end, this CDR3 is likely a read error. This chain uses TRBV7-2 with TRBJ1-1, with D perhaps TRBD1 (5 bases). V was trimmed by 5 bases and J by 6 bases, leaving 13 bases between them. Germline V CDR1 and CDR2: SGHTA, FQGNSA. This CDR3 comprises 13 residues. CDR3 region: CASSTQGASEAFL. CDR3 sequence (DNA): TGTGCCAGCAGCACGCAGGGTGCCTCTGAAGCTTTCCTT.

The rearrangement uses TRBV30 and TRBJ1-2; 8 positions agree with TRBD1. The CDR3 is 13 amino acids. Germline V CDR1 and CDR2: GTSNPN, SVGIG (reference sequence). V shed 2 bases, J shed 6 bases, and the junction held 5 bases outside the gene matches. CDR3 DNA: TGTGCCTGGAGTAACAGGGGGGATAATGGCTACACCTTC. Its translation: CAWSNRGDNGYTF.

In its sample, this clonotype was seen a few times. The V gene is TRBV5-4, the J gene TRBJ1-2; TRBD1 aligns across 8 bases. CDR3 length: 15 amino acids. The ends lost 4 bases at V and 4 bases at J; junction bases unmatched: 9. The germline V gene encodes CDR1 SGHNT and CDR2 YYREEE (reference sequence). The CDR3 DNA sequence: TGTGCCAGCAGCGGAACAGGGGGGCGGCTCTATGGCTACACCTTC. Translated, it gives CASSGTGGRLYGYTF.

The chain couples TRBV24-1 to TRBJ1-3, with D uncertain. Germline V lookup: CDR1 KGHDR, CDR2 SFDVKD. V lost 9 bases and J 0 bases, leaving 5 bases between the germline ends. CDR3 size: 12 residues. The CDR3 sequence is CATPFSGNTIYF. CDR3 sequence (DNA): TGTGCCACCCCCTTCTCTGGAAACACCATATATTTT.

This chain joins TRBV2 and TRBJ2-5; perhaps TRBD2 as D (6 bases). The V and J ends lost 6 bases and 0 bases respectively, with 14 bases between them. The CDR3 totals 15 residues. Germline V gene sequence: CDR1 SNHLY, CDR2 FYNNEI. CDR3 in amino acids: CASRPPGAYQETQYF. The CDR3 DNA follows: TGTGCCAGCAGACCCCCGGGAGCCTACCAAGAGACCCAGTACTTC.

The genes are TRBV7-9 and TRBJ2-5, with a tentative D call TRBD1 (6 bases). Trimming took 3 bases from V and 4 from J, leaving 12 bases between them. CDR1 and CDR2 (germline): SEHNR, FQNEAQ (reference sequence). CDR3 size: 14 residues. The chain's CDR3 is CASSFTGQRETQYF. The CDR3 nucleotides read TGTGCCAGCAGCTTTACGGGACAAAGAGAGACCCAGTACTTC.

As DNA, the CDR3 is TGTGCCAGCAGTTTAGCGAATTTGCGTGGCTACACCTTC. It encodes CASSLANLRGYTF. J is TRBJ1-2 and V is TRBV12-3 or TRBV12-4; D gene ambiguous. Trimming took 0 bases from V and 7 from J, leaving 9 bases between them. CDR3 length equals 13 residues.

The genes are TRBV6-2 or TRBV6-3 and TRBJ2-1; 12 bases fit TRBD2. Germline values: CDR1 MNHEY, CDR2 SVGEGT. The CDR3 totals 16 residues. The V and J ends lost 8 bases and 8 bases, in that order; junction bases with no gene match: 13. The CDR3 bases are TGTGCCAGCGGATCCCTTCGGACTAGCGGGGTGGATGAGCAGTTCTTC. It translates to CASGSLRTSGVDEQFF.

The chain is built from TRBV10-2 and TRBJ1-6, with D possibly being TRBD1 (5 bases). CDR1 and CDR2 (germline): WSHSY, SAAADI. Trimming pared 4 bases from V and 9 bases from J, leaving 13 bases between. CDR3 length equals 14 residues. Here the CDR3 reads CASSGTGIGSPLHF. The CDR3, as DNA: TGCGCCAGCAGTGGAACAGGAATTGGTTCACCCCTCCACTTT.

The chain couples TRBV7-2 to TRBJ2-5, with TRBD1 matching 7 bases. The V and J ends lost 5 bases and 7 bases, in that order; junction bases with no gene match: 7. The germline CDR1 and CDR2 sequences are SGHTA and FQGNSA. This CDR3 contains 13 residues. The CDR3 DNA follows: TGTGCCAGCAGCGGGACAGCCGAAGGGACCCAGTACTTC. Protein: CASSGTAEGTQYF.

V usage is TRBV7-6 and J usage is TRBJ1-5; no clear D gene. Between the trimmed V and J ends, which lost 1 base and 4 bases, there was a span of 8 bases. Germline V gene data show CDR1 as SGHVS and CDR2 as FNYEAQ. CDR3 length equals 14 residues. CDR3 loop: CASSLGGGNQPQHF. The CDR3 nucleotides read TGTGCCAGCAGCTTAGGGGGAGGAAATCAGCCCCAGCATTTT.

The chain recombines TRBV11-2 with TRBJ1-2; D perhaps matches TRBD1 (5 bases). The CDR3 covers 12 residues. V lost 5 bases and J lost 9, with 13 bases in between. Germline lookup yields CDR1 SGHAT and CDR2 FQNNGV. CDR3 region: CASSHDSYRYTF. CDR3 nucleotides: TGTGCCAGCAGCCACGACAGCTACCGCTACACCTTC.

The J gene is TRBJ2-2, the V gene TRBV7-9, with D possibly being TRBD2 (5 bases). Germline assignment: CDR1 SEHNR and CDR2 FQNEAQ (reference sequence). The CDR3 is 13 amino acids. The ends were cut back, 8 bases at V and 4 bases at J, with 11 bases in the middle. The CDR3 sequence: CASGGSVTGELFF. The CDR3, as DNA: TGTGCCAGCGGAGGTTCCGTCACCGGGGAGCTGTTTTTT.

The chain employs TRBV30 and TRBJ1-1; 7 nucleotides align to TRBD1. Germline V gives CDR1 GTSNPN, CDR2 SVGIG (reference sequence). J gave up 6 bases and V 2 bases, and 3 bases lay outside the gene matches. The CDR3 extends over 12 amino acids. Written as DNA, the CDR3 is TGTGCCTGGAGTCAGGGGGTATCTGAAGCTTTCTTT. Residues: CAWSQGVSEAFF.

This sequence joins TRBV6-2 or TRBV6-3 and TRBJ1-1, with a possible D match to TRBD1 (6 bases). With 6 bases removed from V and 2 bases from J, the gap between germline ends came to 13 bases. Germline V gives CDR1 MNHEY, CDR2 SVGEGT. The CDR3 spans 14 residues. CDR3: CASSPGTYNTEAFF. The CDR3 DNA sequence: TGTGCCAGCAGCCCCGGGACATACAACACTGAAGCTTTCTTT.

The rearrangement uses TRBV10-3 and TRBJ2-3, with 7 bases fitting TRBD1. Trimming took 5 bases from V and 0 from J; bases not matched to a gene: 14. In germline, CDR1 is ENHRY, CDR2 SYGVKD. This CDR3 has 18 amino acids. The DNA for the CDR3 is TGTGCCATCAGTAGTACAGGGGCCGATTTACACAGCACAGATACGCAGTATTTT. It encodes CAISSTGADLHSTDTQYF.

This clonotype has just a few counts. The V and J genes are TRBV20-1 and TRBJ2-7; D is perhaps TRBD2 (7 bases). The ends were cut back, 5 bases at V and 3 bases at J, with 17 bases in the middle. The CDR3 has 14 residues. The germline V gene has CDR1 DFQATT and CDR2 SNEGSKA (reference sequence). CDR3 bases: TGCAGTGCTCGACAGGCCACGGGAGGCTACGAGCAGTACTTC. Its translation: CSARQATGGYEQYF.

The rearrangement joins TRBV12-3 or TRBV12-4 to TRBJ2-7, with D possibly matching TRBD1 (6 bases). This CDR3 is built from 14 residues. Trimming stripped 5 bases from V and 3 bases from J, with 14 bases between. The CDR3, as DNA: TGTGCCAGCAGTCCACAGGGTCTCATCTACGAGCAGTACTTC. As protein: CASSPQGLIYEQYF.

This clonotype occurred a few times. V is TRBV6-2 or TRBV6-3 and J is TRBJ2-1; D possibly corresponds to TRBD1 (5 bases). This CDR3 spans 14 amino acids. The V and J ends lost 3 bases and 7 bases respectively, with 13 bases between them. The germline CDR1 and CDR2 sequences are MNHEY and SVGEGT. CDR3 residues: CASSYGPNRNEQFF. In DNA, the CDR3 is TGTGCCAGCAGTTATGGACCCAACAGGAATGAGCAGTTCTTC.